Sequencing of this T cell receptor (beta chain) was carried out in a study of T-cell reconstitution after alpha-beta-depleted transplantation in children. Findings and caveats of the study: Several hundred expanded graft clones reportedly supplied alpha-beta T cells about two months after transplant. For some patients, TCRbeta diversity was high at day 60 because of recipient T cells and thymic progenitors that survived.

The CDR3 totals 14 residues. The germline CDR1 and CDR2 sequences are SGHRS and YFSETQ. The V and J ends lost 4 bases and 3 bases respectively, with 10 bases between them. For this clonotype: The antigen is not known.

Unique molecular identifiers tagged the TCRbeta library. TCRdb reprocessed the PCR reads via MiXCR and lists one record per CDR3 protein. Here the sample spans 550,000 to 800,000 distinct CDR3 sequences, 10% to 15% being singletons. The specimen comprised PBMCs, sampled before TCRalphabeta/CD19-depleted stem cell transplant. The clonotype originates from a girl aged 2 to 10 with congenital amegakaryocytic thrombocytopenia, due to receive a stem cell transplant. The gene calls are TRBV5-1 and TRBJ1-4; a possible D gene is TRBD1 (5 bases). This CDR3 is CASSPDRPNEKLFF. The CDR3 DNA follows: TGCGCCAGCAGCCCCGACAGACCTAATGAAAAACTGTTTTTT.